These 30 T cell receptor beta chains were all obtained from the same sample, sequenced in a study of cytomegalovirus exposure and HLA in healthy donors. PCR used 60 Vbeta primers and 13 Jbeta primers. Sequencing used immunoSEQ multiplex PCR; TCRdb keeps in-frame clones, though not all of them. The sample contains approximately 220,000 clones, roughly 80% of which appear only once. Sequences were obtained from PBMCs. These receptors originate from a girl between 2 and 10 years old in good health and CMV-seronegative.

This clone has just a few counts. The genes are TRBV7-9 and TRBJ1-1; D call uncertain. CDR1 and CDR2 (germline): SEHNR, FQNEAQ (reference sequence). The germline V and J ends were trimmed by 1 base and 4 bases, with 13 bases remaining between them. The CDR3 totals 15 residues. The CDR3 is CASSLDPGAGTEAFF. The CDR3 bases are TGTGCCAGCAGCTTAGACCCGGGAGCTGGCACTGAAGCTTTCTTT.

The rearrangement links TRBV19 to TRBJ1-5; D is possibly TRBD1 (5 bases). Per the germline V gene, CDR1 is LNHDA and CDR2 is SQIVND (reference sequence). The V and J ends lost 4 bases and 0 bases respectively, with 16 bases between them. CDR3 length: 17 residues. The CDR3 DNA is TGTGCCAGTAGTACCACCCACAGGCTCGTTAGCAATCAGCCCCAGCATTTT. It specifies CASSTTHRLVSNQPQHF. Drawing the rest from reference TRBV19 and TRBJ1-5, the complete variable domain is DGGITQSPKYLFRKEGQNVTLSCEQNLNHDAMYWYRQDPGQGLRLIYYSQIVNDFQKGDIAEGYSVSREKKESFPLTVTSAQKNPTAFYLCASSTTHRLVSNQPQHFGDGTRLSIL.

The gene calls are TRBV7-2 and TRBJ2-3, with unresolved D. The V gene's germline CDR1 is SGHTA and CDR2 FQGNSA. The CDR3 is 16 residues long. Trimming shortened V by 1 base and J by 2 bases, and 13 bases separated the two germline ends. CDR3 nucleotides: TGTGCCAGCAGCTTAGGGGCCATTCCAGTCACAGATACGCAGTATTTT. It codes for CASSLGAIPVTDTQYF.

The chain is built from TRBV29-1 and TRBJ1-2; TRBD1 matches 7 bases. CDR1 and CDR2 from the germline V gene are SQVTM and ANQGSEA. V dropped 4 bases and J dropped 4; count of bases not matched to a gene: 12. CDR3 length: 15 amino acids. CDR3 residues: CSVGGYRTGPYGYTF. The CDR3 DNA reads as TGCAGCGTTGGAGGCTACAGGACAGGACCCTATGGCTACACCTTC.

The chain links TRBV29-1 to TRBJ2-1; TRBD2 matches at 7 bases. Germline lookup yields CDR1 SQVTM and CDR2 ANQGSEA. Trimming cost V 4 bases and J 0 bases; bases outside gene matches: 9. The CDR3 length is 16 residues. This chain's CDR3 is CSVGRSGFNSYNEQFF. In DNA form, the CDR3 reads TGCAGCGTTGGTCGTAGCGGGTTTAACTCCTACAATGAGCAGTTCTTC.

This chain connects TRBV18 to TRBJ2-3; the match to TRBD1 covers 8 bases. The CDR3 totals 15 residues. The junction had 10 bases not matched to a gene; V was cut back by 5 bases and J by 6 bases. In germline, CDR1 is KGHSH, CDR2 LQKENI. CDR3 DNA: TGTGCCAGCTCAGCTCGGACAGGGAAGATGGATACGCAGTATTTT. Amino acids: CASSARTGKMDTQYF.

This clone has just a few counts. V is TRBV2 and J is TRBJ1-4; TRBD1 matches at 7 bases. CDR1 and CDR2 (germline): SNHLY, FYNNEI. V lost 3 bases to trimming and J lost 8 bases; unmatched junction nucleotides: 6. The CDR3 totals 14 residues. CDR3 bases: TGTGCCAGCAGTGAGGAGGGGGCGTGGGAAAAACTGTTTTTT. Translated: CASSEEGAWEKLFF. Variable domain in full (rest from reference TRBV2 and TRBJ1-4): EPEVTQTPSHQVTQMGQEVILRCVPISNHLYFYWYRQILGQKVEFLVSFYNNEISEKSEIFDDQFSVERPDGSNFTLKIRSTKLEDSAMYFCASSEEGAWEKLFFGSGTQLSVL.

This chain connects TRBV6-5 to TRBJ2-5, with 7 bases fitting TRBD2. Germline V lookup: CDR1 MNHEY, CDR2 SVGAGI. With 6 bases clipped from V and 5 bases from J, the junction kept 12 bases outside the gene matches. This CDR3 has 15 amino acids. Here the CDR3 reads CASRETSAIRETQYF. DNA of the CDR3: TGTGCCAGCAGGGAAACTAGCGCCATCCGGGAGACCCAGTACTTC.

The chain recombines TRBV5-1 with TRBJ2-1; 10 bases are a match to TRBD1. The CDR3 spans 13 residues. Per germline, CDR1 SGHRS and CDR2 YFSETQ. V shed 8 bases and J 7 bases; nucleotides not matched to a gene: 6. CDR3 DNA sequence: TGCGCCAGTAGACAGGGGGCGGGGAATGAGCAGTTCTTC. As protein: CASRQGAGNEQFF.

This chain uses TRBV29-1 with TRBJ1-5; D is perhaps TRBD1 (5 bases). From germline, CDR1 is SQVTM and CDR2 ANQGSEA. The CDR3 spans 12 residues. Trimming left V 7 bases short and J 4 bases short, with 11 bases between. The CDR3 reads CSDGHRNQPQHF. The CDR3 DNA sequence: TGCAGCGACGGACACCGGAATCAGCCCCAGCATTTT.

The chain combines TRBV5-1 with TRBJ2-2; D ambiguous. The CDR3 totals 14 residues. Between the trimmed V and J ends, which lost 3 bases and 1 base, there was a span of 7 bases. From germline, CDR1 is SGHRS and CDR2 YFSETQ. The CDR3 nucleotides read TGCGCCAGCAGCTGGCCCCAGAACACCGGGGAGCTGTTTTTT. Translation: CASSWPQNTGELFF.

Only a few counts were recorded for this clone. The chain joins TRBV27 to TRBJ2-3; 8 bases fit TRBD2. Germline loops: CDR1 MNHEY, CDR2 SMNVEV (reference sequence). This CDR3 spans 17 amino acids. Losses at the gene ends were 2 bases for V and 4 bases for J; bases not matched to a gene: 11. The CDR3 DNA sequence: TGTGCCAGCAGTTTAAGGGTTGCGGGAGGAGGGGCAGATACGCAGTATTTT. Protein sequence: CASSLRVAGGGADTQYF.

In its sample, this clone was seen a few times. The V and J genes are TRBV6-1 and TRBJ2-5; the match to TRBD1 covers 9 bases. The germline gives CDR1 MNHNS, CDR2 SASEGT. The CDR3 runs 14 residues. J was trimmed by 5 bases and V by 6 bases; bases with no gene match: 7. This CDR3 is CASSGQGLGETQYF. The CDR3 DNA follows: TGTGCCAGCAGCGGACAGGGGCTGGGGGAGACCCAGTACTTC.

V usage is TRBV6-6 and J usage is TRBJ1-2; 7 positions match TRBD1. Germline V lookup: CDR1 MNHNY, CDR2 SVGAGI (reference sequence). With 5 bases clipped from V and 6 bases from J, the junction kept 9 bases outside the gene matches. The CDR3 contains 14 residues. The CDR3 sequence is CASSTQGDRHGYTF. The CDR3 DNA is TGTGCCAGCAGTACTCAGGGGGACCGCCATGGCTACACCTTC.

This chain's CDR3 is CASSYKYGGNYGYTF. DNA for the CDR3: TGTGCCAGCAGTTACAAGTATGGAGGGAACTATGGCTACACCTTC. The chain combines TRBV6-5 with TRBJ1-2; D ambiguous. The CDR3 is made up of 15 amino acids. Trimming removed 2 bases from V and 2 bases from J, with 12 bases in between. CDR1 is MNHEY, CDR2 SVGAGI, per germline.

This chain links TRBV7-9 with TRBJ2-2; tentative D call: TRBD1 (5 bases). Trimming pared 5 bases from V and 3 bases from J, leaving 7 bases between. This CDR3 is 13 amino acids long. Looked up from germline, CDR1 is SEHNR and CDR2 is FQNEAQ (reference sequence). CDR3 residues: CASSIRDTGELFF. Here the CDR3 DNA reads TGTGCCAGCAGCATCAGGGACACCGGGGAGCTGTTTTTT.

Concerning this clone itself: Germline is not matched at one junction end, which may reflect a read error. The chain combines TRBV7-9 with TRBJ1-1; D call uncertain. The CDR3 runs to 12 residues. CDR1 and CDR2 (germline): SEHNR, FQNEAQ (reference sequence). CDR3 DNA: TGTTCCAGCAGCGAAGAGGCAGATAAAGCTTTCTTT. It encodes CSSSEEADKAFF.

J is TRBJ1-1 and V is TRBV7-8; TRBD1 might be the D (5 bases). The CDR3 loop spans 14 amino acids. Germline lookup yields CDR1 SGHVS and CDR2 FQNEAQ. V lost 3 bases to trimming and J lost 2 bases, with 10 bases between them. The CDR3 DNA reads TGTGCCAGCAGCTTGGGGCAGCAAAACACTGAAGCTTTCTTT. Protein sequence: CASSLGQQNTEAFF.

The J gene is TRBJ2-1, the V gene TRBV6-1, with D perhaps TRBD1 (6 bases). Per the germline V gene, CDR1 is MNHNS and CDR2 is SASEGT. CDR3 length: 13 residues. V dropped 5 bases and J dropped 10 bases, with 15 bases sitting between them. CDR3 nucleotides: TGTGCCAGCAGTCGTACCCTAGGGGGAGAGCAGTTCTTC. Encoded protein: CASSRTLGGEQFF.

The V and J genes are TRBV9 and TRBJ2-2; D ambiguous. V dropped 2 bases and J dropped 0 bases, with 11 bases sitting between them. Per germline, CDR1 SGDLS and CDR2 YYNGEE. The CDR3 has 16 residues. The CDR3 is CASSVGSSTNTGELFF. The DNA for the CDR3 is TGTGCCAGCAGCGTGGGTAGCTCGACGAACACCGGGGAGCTGTTTTTT. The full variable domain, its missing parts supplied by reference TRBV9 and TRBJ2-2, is DSGVTQTPKHLITATGQRVTLRCSPRSGDLSVYWYQQSLDQGLQFLIQYYNGEERAKGNILERFSAQQFPDLHSELNLSSLELGDSALYFCASSVGSSTNTGELFFGEGSRLTVL.

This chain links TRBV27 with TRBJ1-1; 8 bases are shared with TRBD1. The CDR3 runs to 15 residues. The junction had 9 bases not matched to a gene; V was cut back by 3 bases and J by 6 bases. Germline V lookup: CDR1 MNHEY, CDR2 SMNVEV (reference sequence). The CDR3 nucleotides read TGTGCCAGCAGTTTTTACAGGGGGGTGGATTCTGAAGCTTTCTTT. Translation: CASSFYRGVDSEAFF.

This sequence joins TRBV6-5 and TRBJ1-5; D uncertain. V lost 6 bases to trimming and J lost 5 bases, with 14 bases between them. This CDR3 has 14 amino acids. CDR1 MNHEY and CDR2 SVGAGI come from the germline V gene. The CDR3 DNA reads TGTGCCAGCAGAAGCCTGACCGGGTATCAGCCCCAGCATTTT. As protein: CASRSLTGYQPQHF.

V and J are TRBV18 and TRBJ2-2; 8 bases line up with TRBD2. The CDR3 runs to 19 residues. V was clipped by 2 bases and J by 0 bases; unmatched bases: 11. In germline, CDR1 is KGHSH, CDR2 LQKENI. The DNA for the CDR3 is TGTGCCAGCTCACCATCACTTGCGGGACTAGGGTCGAACACCGGGGAGCTGTTTTTT. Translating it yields CASSPSLAGLGSNTGELFF.

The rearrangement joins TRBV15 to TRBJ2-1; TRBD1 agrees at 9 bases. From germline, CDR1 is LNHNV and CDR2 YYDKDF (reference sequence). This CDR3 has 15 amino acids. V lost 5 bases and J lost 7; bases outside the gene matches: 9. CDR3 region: CATSLTGGVNNEQFF. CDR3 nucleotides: TGTGCCACCAGCCTGACAGGGGGAGTAAATAATGAGCAGTTCTTC.

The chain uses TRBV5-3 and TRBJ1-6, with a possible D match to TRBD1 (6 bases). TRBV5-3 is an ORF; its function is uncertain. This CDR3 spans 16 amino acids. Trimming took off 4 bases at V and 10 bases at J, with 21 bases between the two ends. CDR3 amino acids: CARSHRLGAEYSPLHF. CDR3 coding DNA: TGTGCCAGAAGCCATCGGTTGGGGGCTGAGTACTCACCCCTCCACTTT.

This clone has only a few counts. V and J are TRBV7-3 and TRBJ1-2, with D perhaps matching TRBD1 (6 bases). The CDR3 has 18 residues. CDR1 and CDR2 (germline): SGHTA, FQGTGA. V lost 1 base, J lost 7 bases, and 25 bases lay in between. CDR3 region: CASSLRLPRGAGGGGYTF. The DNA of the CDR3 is TGTGCCAGCAGCTTAAGGCTCCCAAGGGGGGCGGGGGGGGGTGGCTACACCTTC.

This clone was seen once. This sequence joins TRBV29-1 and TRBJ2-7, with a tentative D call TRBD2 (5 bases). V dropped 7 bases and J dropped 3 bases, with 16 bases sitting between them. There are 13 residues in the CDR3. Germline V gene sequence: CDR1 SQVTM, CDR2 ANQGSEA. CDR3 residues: CSAEGDYDYEQYF. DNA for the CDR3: TGCAGCGCCGAAGGAGACTACGACTACGAGCAGTACTTC.

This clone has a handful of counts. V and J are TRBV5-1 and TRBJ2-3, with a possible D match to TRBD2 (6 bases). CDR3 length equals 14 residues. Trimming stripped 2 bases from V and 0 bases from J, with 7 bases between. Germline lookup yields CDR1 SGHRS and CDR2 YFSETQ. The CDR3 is CASSFRESTDTQYF. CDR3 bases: TGCGCCAGCAGCTTCCGGGAGAGCACAGATACGCAGTATTTT.

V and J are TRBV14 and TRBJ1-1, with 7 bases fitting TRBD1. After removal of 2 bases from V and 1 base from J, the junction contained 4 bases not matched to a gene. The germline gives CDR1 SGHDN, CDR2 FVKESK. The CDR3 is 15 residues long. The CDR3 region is CASSQRGQGNTEAFF. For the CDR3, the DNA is TGTGCCAGCAGCCAAAGGGGGCAGGGGAACACTGAAGCTTTCTTT. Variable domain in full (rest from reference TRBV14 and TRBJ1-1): EAGVTQFPSHSVIEKGQTVTLRCDPISGHDNLYWYRRVMGKEIKFLLHFVKESKQDESGMPNNRFLAERTGGTYSTLKVQPAELEDSGVYFCASSQRGQGNTEAFFGQGTRLTVV.

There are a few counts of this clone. CDR3 residues: CASSSLGLGETQYF. The CDR3 DNA follows: TGTGCCAGCAGTTCCTTGGGACTGGGAGAGACCCAGTACTTC. The chain joins TRBV27 to TRBJ2-5; a possible D gene is TRBD2 (6 bases). Trimming cost V 4 bases and J 4 bases, with 13 bases left between them. CDR3 size: 14 residues. CDR1 is MNHEY, CDR2 SMNVEV, per germline (reference sequence).